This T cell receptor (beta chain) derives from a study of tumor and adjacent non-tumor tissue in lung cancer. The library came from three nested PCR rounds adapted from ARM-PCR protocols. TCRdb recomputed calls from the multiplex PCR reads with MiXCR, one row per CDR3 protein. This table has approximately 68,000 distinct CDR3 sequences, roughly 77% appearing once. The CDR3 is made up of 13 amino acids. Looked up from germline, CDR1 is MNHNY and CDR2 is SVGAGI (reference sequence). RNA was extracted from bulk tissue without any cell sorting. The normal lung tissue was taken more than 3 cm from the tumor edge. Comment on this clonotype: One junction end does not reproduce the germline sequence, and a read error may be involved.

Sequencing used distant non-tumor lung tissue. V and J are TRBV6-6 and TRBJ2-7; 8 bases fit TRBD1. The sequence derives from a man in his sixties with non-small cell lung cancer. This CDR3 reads CASATGTGYEQWF. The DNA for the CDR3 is TGTGCCAGCGCGACCGGGACAGGCTACGAGCAGTGGTTC.